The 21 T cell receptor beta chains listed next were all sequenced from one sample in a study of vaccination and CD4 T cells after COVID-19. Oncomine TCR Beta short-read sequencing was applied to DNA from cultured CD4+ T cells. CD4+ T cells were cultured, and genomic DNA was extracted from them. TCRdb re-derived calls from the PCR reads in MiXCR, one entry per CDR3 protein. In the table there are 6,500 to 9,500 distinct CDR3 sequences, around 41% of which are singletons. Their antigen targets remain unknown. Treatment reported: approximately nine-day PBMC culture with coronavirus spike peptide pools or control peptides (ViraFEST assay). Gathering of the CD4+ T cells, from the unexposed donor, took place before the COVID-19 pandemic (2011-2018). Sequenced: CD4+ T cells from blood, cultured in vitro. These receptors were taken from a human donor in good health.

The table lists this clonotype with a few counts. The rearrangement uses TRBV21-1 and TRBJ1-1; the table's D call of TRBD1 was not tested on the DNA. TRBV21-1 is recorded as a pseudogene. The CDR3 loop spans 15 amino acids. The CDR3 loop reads CASSKVTGSRTEAFF. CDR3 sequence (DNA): TGTGCCAGCAGCAAGGTGACAGGGTCGCGGACTGAAGCTTTCTTT.

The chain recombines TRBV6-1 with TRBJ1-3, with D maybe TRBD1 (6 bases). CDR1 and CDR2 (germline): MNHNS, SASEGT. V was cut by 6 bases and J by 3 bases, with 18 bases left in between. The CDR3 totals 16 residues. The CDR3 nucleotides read TGTGCCAGCAGGGGGTGGGGGGCGACGAGTGGAAACACCATATATTTT. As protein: CASRGWGATSGNTIYF.

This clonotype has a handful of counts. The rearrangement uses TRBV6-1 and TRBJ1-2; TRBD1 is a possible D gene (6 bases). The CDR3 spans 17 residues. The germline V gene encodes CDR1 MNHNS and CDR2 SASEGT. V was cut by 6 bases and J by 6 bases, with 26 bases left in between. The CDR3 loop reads CASSDNFGGRGRDGYTF. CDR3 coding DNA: TGTGCCAGCAGCGACAACTTCGGGGGGAGGGGGAGGGATGGCTACACCTTC.

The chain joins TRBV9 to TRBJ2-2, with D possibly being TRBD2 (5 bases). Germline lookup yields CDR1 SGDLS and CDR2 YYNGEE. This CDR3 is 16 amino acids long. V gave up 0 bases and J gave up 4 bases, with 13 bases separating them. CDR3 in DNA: TGTGCCAGCAGCGTAGGAGGGAGCAGGACCACCGGGGAGCTGTTTTTT. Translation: CASSVGGSRTTGELFF.

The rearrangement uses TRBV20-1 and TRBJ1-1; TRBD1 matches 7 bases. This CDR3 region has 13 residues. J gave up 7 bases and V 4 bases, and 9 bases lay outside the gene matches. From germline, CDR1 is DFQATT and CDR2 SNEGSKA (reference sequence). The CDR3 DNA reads TGCAGTGCTAAGGGGGCGCGACTTGGTGAAGCTTTCTTT. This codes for CSAKGARLGEAFF.

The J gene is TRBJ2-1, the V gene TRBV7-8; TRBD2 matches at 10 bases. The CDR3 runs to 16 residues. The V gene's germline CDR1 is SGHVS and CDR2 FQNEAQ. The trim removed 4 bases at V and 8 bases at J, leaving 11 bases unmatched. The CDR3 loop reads CASSSRPAGGNYEQFF. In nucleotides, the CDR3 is TGTGCCAGCAGCTCCCGCCCAGCGGGAGGGAACTATGAGCAGTTCTTC.

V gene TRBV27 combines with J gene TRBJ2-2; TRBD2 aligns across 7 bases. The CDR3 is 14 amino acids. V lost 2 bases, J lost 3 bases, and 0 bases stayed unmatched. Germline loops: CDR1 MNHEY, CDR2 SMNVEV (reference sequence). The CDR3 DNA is TGTGCCAGCAGTTTACGGGGGGACACCGGGGAGCTGTTTTTT. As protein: CASSLRGDTGELFF.

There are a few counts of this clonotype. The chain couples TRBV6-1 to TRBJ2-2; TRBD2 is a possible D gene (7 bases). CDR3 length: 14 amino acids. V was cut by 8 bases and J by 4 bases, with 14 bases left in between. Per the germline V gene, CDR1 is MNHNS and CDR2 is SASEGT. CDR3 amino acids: CASLRRGGTGELFF. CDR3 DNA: TGTGCCAGCCTACGGAGGGGGGGCACCGGGGAGCTGTTTTTT.

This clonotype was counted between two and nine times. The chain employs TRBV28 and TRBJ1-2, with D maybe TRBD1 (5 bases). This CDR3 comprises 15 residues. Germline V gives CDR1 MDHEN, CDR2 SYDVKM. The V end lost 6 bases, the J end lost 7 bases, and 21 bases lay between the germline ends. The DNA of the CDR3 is TGTGCCAGCAGCTACAACCCGCAGGGAGGTGGTGGCTACACCTTC. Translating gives CASSYNPQGGGGYTF.

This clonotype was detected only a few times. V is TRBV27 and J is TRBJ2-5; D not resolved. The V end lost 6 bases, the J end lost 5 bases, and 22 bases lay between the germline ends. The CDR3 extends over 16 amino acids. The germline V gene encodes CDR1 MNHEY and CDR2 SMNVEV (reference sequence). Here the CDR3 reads CASRSGSRYIGETQYF. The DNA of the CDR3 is TGTGCCAGCAGGAGTGGGTCTAGGTATATCGGGGAGACCCAGTACTTC.

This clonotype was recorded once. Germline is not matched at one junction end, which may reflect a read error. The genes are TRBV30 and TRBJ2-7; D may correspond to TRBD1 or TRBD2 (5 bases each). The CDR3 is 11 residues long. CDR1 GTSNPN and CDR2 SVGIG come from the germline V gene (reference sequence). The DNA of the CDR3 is TGTGCCTGGAGCGGGACCGAGCAGTTTAGCTTC. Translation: CAWSGTEQFSF.

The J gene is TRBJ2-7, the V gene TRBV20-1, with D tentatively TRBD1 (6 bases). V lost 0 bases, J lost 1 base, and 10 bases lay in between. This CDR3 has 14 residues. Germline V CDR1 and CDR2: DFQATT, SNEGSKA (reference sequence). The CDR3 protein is CSARDRGRSYEQYF. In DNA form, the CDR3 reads TGCAGTGCTAGAGACAGGGGCCGGTCCTACGAGCAGTACTTC.

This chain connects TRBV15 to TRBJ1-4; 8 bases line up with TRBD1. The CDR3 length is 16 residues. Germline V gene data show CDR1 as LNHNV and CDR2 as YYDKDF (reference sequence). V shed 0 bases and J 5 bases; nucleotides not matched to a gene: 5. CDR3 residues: CATSRDRQGSNEKLFF. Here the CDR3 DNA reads TGTGCCACCAGCAGAGATCGACAGGGGAGCAATGAAAAACTGTTTTTT.

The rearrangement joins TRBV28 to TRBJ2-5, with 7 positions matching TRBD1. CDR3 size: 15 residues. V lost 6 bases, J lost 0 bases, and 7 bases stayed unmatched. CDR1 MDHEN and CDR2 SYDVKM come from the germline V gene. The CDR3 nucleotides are TGTGCCAGCAGACCGGGACAGAATTACCAAGAGACCCAGTACTTC. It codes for CASRPGQNYQETQYF.

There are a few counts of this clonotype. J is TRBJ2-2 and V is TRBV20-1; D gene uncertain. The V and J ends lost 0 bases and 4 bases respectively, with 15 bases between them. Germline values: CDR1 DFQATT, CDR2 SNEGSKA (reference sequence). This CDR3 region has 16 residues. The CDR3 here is CSARDLLSTGTGELFF. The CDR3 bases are TGCAGTGCTAGAGATCTCCTATCGACGGGCACCGGGGAGCTGTTTTTT.

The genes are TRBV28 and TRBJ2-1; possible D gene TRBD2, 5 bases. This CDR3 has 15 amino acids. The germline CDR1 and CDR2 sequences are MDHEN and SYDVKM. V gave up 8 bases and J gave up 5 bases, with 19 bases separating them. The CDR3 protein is CASRGSSSGHNEQFF. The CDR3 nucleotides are TGTGCCAGCCGGGGTTCCTCATCGGGCCACAATGAGCAGTTCTTC. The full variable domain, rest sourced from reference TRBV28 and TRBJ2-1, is DVKVTQSSRYLVKRTGEKVFLECVQDMDHENMFWYRQDPGLGLRLIYFSYDVKMKEKGDIPEGYSVSREKKERFSLILESASTNQTSMYLCASRGSSSGHNEQFFGPGTRLTVL.

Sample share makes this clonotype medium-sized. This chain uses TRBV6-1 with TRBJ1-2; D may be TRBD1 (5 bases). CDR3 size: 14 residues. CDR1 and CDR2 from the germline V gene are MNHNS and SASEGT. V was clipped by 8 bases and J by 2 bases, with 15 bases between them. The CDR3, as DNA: TGTGCCAGCCTAATGAGGGCAGGGAACTATGGCTACACCTTC. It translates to CASLMRAGNYGYTF.

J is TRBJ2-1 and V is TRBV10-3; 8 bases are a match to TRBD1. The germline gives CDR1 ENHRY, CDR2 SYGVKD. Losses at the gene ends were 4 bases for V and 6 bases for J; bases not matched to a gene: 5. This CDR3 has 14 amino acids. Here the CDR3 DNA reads TGTGCCATCAGTGGGCGACAGGGGTTCAATGAGCAGTTCTTC. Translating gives CAISGRQGFNEQFF.

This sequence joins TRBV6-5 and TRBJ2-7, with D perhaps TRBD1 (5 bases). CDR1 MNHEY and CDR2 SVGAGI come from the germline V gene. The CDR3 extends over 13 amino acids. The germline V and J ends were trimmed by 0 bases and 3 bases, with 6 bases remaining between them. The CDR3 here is CASSYSTDYEQYF. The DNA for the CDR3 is TGTGCCAGCAGTTACTCGACAGACTACGAGCAGTACTTC.

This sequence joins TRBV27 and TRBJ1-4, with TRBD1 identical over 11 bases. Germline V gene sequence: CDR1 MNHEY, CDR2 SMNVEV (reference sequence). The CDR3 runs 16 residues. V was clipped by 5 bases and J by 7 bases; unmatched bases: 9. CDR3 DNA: TGTGCCAGCAGTCCGGACAGGGGGCGCTTTCGTGAAAAACTGTTTTTT. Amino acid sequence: CASSPDRGRFREKLFF.

The CDR3 spells CSAREVTSSYNEQFF. The CDR3 bases are TGCAGTGCTAGAGAAGTAACTAGCTCCTACAATGAGCAGTTCTTC. The J gene is TRBJ2-1, the V gene TRBV20-1; maybe TRBD2 (5 bases). V was pared by 0 bases and J by 0 bases, with 9 bases between. The CDR3 consists of 15 residues. CDR1 DFQATT and CDR2 SNEGSKA come from the germline V gene (reference sequence).